This TCR beta chain stems from a study of T-cell memory formation after mild COVID-19. This clonotype was detected a few times. Its antigen is not identified. Points from the study as a whole: CD8+ contracting clones occupied EMRA, while CD4+ ones occupied mainly CM and EM. While clones contracting from day 15 to 85 were balanced between CD4 and CD8, later expanders leaned CD4+. Pre-infection memory already had some responding clones, implying cross-reactive memory joined. Second-wave clones reaching peak frequency on day 37 lacked confirmed SARS-CoV-2 specificity.

The ends lost 10 bases at V and 5 bases at J; junction bases unmatched: 6. CDR1 and CDR2 (germline): MNHEY, SVGEGT. The CDR3 covers 13 residues. TCRdb analysed the 5' RACE reads with MiXCR anew, one entry per CDR3 protein. The sample contains around 450,000 distinct CDR3 sequences, 20% of which appear only once. This clonotype was obtained from an adult woman who had mild COVID-19 (a few samples of this study predate the infection). Cell type and time point are not known. Sequencing was performed on PBMCs or a T cell subset sorted from them (not recorded which). This chain uses TRBV6-2 or TRBV6-3 with TRBJ2-1, with 9 bases lining up with TRBD2. The CDR3 loop is CAITGLAHNEQFF. For the CDR3, the DNA is TGTGCCATCACGGGACTAGCTCACAATGAGCAGTTCTTC.